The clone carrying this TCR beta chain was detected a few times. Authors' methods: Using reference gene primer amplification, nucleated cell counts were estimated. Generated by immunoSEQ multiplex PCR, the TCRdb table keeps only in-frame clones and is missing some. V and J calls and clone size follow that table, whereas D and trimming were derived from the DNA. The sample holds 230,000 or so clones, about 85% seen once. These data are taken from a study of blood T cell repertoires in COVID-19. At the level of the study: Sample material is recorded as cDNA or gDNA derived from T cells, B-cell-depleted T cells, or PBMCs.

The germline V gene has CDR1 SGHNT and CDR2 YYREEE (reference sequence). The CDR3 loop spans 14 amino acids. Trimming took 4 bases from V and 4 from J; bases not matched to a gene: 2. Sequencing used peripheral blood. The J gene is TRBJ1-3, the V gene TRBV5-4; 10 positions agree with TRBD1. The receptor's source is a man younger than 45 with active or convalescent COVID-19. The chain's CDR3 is CASSPGQGGNTIYF. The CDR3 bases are TGTGCCAGCAGCCCGGGACAGGGGGGAAACACCATATATTTT.